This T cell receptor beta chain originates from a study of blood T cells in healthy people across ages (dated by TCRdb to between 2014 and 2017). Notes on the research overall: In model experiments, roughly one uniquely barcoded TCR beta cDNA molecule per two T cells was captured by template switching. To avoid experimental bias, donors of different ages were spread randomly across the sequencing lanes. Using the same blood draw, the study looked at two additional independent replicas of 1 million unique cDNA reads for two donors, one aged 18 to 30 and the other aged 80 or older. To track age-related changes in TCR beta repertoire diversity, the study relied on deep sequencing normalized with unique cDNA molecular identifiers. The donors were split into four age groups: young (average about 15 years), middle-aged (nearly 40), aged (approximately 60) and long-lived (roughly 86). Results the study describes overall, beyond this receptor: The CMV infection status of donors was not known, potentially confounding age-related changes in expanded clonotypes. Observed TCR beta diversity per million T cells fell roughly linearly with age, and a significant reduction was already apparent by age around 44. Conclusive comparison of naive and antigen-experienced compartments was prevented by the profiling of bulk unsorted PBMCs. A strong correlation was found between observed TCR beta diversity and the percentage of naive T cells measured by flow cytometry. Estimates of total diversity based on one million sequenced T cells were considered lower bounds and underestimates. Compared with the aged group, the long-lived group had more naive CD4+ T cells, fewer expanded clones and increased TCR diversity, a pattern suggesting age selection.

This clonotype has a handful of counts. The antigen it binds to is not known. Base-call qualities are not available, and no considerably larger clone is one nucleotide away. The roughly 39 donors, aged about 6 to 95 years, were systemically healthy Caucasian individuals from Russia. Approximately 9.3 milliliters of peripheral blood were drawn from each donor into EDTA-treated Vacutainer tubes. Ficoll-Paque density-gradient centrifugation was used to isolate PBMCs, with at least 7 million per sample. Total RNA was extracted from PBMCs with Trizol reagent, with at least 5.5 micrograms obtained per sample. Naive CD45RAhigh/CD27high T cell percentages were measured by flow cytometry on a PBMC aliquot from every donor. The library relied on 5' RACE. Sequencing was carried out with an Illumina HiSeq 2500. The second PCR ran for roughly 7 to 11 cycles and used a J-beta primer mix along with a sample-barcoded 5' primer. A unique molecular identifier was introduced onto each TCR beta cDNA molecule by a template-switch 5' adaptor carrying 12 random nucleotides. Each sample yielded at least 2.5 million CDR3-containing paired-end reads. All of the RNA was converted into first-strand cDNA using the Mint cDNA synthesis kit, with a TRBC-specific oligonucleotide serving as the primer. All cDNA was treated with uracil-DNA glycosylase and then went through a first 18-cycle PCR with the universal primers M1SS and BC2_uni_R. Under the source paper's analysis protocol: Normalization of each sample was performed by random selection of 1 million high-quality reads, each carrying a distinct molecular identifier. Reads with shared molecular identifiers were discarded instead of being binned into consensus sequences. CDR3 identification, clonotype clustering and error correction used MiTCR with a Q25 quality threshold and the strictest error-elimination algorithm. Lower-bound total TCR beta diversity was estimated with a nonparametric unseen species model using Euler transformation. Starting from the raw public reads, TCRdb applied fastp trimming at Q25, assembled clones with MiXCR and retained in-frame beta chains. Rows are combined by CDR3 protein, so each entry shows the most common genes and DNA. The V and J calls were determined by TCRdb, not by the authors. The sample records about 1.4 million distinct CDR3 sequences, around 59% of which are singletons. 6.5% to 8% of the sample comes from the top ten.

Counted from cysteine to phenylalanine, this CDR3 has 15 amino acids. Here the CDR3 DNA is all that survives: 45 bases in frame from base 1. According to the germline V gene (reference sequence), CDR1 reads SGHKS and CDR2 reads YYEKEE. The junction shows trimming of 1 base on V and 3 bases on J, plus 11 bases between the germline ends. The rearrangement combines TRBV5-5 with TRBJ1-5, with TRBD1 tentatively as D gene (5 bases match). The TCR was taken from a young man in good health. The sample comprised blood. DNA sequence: TGTGCCAGCAGCTTGACGGGGCAGGACAATCAGCCCCAGCATTTT. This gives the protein CASSLTGQDNQPQHF. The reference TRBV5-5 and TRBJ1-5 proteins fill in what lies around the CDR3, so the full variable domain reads DAGVTQSPTHLIKTRGQQVTLRCSPISGHKSVSWYQQVLGQGPQFIFQYYEKEERGRGNFPDRFSARQFPNYSSELNVNALLLGDSALYLCASSLTGQDNQPQHFGDGTRLSIL.